A single sample is the source of the 22 T cell receptor beta chains below, sequenced in a study of cytomegalovirus exposure and HLA in healthy donors. The PCR ran on 60 Vbeta and 13 Jbeta primers. The repertoire was sequenced with immunoSEQ multiplex PCR; TCRdb's copy has only in-frame clones and lacks some. The sample includes 150,000 to 200,000 clones, more than 70% of them seen just once. The material sequenced was PBMCs. The origin of the receptors is a man aged 40-50 years in good health and CMV-seropositive.

The CDR3 DNA reads as TGTGCCAGCAGGGCCCGGGACAGGGCTTTCTTT. Residues: CASRARDRAFF. V and J are TRBV6-5 and TRBJ1-1; 8 positions match TRBD1. The V segment lost 6 bases and the J segment 11 bases; nucleotides outside the gene matches: 5. Germline V gene lookup returns CDR1 MNHEY and CDR2 SVGAGI. The CDR3 extends over 11 amino acids.

CDR3 sequence reads: CASSLEGHPMTSQETQYF. Here the CDR3 DNA reads TGTGCCAGCAGCTTAGAGGGACACCCGATGACCAGCCAAGAGACCCAGTACTTC. The chain carries TRBV11-2 and TRBJ2-5, with D tentatively TRBD1 (6 bases). There are 18 residues in the CDR3. The V end lost 0 bases, the J end lost 1 base, and 18 bases lay between the germline ends. CDR1 and CDR2 from the germline V gene are SGHAT and FQNNGV.

The CDR3 DNA is TGTGCCAGTAGCCCGACAGGGGGTGCCTACGAGCAGTACTTC. This translates into CASSPTGGAYEQYF. The rearrangement uses TRBV19 and TRBJ2-7; 9 bases fit TRBD1. The CDR3 loop spans 14 amino acids. The V gene end was trimmed by 6 bases and the J gene end by 2 bases; junction bases not matched to a gene: 5. The germline CDR1 and CDR2 sequences are LNHDA and SQIVND (reference sequence).

The chain links TRBV4-3 to TRBJ2-7; 12 positions agree with TRBD2. The CDR3 has 15 amino acids. Germline V gene sequence: CDR1 LGHNA, CDR2 YSLEER. The junction had 2 bases not matched to a gene; V was cut back by 1 base and J by 4 bases. The CDR3 region has the DNA TGCGCCAGCAGCCAAGGACTAGCGGGAGTGTACGAGCAGTACTTC. This gives the protein CASSQGLAGVYEQYF.

This chain uses TRBV13 with TRBJ2-1; maybe TRBD1 (6 bases). Trimming cost V 5 bases and J 2 bases, with 13 bases left between them. Germline CDR1 is PRHDT and CDR2 is FYEKMQ (reference sequence). The CDR3 length is 15 residues. The CDR3 loop is CASSLGEGAYNEQFF. CDR3 nucleotide sequence: TGTGCCAGCAGCCTTGGAGAGGGGGCCTACAATGAGCAGTTCTTC. The entire variable domain, with the rest obtained from reference TRBV13 and TRBJ2-1, is as follows: AAGVIQSPRHLIKEKRETATLKCYPIPRHDTVYWYQQGPGQDPQFLISFYEKMQSDKGSIPDRFSAQQFSDYHSELNMSSLELGDSALYFCASSLGEGAYNEQFFGPGTRLTVL.

CDR3 coding DNA: TGCGCCAGCAGCTCGTCCCCCCCAACCGGGACAGGACCCTACGAGCAGTACTTC. Translating gives CASSSSPPTGTGPYEQYF. V usage is TRBV5-1 and J usage is TRBJ2-7; 8 bases line up with TRBD1. Germline CDR1 is SGHRS and CDR2 is YFSETQ. This CDR3 has 18 amino acids. Unmatched junction bases numbered 16, after V lost 3 bases and J lost 2 bases.

This clone was seen a few times. The chain employs TRBV6-5 and TRBJ2-3; 7 bases are shared with TRBD2. CDR3 length: 16 amino acids. CDR1 MNHEY and CDR2 SVGAGI come from the germline V gene. The V segment lost 4 bases and the J segment 1 base; nucleotides outside the gene matches: 8. As DNA, the CDR3 is TGTGCCAGCAGTTCCAGGACTAGAGACGGCACAGATACGCAGTATTTT. Translating it yields CASSSRTRDGTDTQYF.

This clone was found many times. The chain recombines TRBV2 with TRBJ1-5; TRBD1 matches 7 bases. CDR1 and CDR2 from the germline V gene are SNHLY and FYNNEI. The CDR3 contains 13 residues. With 7 bases clipped from V and 3 bases from J, the junction kept 3 bases outside the gene matches. The CDR3 coding sequence is TGTGCCAGCATCGGACAGGTCAATCAGCCCCAGCATTTT. Amino acid sequence: CASIGQVNQPQHF. Based on the CDR3 plus reference TRBV2 and TRBJ1-5, the full variable domain is EPEVTQTPSHQVTQMGQEVILRCVPISNHLYFYWYRQILGQKVEFLVSFYNNEISEKSEIFDDQFSVERPDGSNFTLKIRSTKLEDSAMYFCASIGQVNQPQHFGDGTRLSIL.

This clone occurred once. V is TRBV28 and J is TRBJ1-1; D might be TRBD1 (6 bases). This CDR3 has 13 amino acids. V was shortened by 5 bases and J by 7 bases, with 14 bases between the two germline ends. From germline, CDR1 is MDHEN and CDR2 SYDVKM. CDR3: CASSPPGHHEAFF. Written as DNA, the CDR3 is TGTGCCAGCAGTCCGCCGGGACATCATGAAGCTTTCTTT.

The chain links TRBV18 to TRBJ2-3; maybe TRBD2 (6 bases). Trimming cost V 2 bases and J 6 bases, with 12 bases left between them. The CDR3 runs to 14 residues. Germline V lookup: CDR1 KGHSH, CDR2 LQKENI. The CDR3 spells CASSPSGGTDTQYF. The CDR3, as DNA: TGTGCCAGCTCACCATCTGGGGGGACGGATACGCAGTATTTT. Full variable domain (outside the CDR3, taken from reference TRBV18 and TRBJ2-3): NAGVMQNPRHLVRRRGQEARLRCSPMKGHSHVYWYRQLPEEGLKFMVYLQKENIIDESGMPKERFSAEFPKEGPSILRIQQVVRGDSAAYFCASSPSGGTDTQYFGPGTRLTVL.

This rearrangement joins TRBV7-6 to TRBJ2-5; TRBD1 might be the D (6 bases). The CDR3 loop spans 13 amino acids. From germline, CDR1 is SGHVS and CDR2 FNYEAQ. Deletions cut 6 bases from V and 7 bases from J, with 15 bases between. DNA of the CDR3: TGTGCCAGCAGTCCACGGGTAGGGGGGACCCAGTACTTC. Encoded protein: CASSPRVGGTQYF.

The chain uses TRBV28 and TRBJ1-5; possibly TRBD1 for D (6 bases). In germline, CDR1 is MDHEN, CDR2 SYDVKM. V gave up 6 bases and J gave up 4 bases, with 19 bases separating them. The CDR3 totals 16 residues. The CDR3 DNA is TGTGCCAGCAGAACAGACAAAAGGGGGTTAAATCAGCCCCAGCATTTT. It is translated as CASRTDKRGLNQPQHF. The full variable domain, in which reference TRBV28 and TRBJ1-5 provide the parts outside the CDR3, is DVKVTQSSRYLVKRTGEKVFLECVQDMDHENMFWYRQDPGLGLRLIYFSYDVKMKEKGDIPEGYSVSREKKERFSLILESASTNQTSMYLCASRTDKRGLNQPQHFGDGTRLSIL.

This clone was recorded only once. V usage is TRBV27 and J usage is TRBJ1-2, with 8 bases aligning to TRBD1. The CDR3 sequence is 14 residues long. CDR1 and CDR2 from the germline V gene are MNHEY and SMNVEV (reference sequence). The V segment lost 4 bases and the J segment 5 bases; nucleotides outside the gene matches: 6. CDR3 bases: TGTGCCAGCAGTTCATCAGGGGGCGGGTATGGCTACACCTTC. Residues: CASSSSGGGYGYTF.

V gene TRBV5-6 combines with J gene TRBJ1-1, with 9 bases matching TRBD1. Germline V gene lookup returns CDR1 SGHDT and CDR2 YYEEEE. Losses at the gene ends were 4 bases for V and 6 bases for J; bases not matched to a gene: 7. The CDR3 contains 14 residues. CDR3 DNA sequence: TGTGCCAGCAGCCCGACAGGGGGTTTCGCTGAAGCTTTCTTT. It translates to CASSPTGGFAEAFF.

The rearrangement links TRBV30 to TRBJ2-6; D is perhaps TRBD2 (6 bases). V was shortened by 4 bases and J by 3 bases, with 22 bases between the two germline ends. This CDR3 is 18 amino acids long. Germline CDR1 GTSNPN, CDR2 SVGIG (reference sequence). CDR3 nucleotides: TGTGCCTGGACCCGCGGGGTCGCTGTACTGAGTGGGGCCAACGTCCTGACTTTC. It specifies CAWTRGVAVLSGANVLTF.

The V gene is TRBV5-1, the J gene TRBJ2-6; 7 nucleotides agree with TRBD1. V lost 0 bases and J lost 17; bases outside the gene matches: 5. CDR1 SGHRS and CDR2 YFSETQ come from the germline V gene. The CDR3 is 12 amino acids. The CDR3 sequence: CASSLDEGQLTF. The CDR3 bases are TGCGCCAGCAGCTTGGATGAGGGACAGTTGACTTTC.

The gene calls are TRBV7-9 and TRBJ2-7, with 8 bases lining up with TRBD1. The CDR3 length is 14 residues. Germline values: CDR1 SEHNR, CDR2 FQNEAQ (reference sequence). V shed 3 bases, J shed 2 bases, and the junction held 3 bases outside the gene matches. CDR3 protein: CASSFGQGPYEQYF. As DNA, the CDR3 is TGTGCCAGCAGCTTCGGACAGGGCCCCTACGAGCAGTACTTC.

The chain links TRBV14 to TRBJ2-5, with 8 bases lining up with TRBD2. There are 15 residues in the CDR3. V lost 10 bases and J lost 0; bases outside the gene matches: 10. Germline-derived CDR1 and CDR2 are SGHDN and FVKESK. CDR3 nucleotides: TGTGCCACCCTTATACGGGGGGGCCACCAAGAGACCCAGTACTTC. It codes for CATLIRGGHQETQYF.

Comment on this clone: Other DNA sequences in this specimen translate into the identical CDR3. The V gene is TRBV5-1, the J gene TRBJ2-1; TRBD2 agrees at 7 bases. The CDR3 has 17 residues. With 2 bases clipped from V and 1 base from J, the junction kept 9 bases outside the gene matches. Germline values: CDR1 SGHRS, CDR2 YFSETQ. CDR3 region: CASSFGDSSGSYNEQFF. As DNA, the CDR3 is TGCGCCAGCAGCTTCGGGGACTCTAGCGGATCCTACAATGAGCAGTTCTTC.

The chain recombines TRBV29-1 with TRBJ2-3; TRBD2 matches at 8 bases. The CDR3 sequence is 15 residues long. The V and J ends lost 4 bases and 1 base, in that order; junction bases with no gene match: 7. From germline, CDR1 is SQVTM and CDR2 ANQGSEA. CDR3 in amino acids: CSVGELAGRTDTQYF. CDR3 nucleotide sequence: TGCAGCGTTGGGGAATTAGCGGGACGCACAGATACGCAGTATTTT.

This sequence joins TRBV6-5 and TRBJ1-2; D not certain. The CDR3 consists of 11 residues. Trimming left V 9 bases short and J 5 bases short, with 10 bases between. Looked up from germline, CDR1 is MNHEY and CDR2 is SVGAGI. Here the CDR3 DNA reads TGTGCCAGTCGGGAACTGTATGGCTACACCTTC. It is translated as CASRELYGYTF.

The chain has TRBV6-1 and TRBJ1-2; possible D gene TRBD1, 5 bases. The ends were cut back, 7 bases at V and 2 bases at J, with 11 bases in the middle. The CDR3 is 13 residues long. The V gene's germline CDR1 is MNHNS and CDR2 SASEGT. CDR3 loop: CASIATDNYGYTF. CDR3 coding DNA: TGTGCCAGCATCGCGACAGACAACTATGGCTACACCTTC.